The sequence of this T cell receptor beta chain was determined in a study of T-cell reconstitution after alpha-beta-depleted transplantation in children. Findings of the study overall: At around two months after transplant, the alpha-beta T cells were reportedly derived from several hundred expanded clones that came from non-depleted graft cells. Elevated TCRbeta diversity at day 60 was traced, in some patients, to surviving recipient T cells and thymic progenitors. T-cell counts and diversity at one year post-transplant came mainly from newly produced T cells.

Germline V lookup: CDR1 MGHRA, CDR2 YSYEKL. V dropped 5 bases and J dropped 4; count of bases not matched to a gene: 11. The CDR3 has 17 amino acids. This clonotype was counted only a few times. No antigen is known for it. This sample's TCRbeta library carried unique molecular identifier barcodes. MiXCR, applied by TCRdb to the PCR reads, yields one record per CDR3 protein. The sample has around 800,000 distinct CDR3 sequences, around 17% seen once. V is TRBV4-1 and J is TRBJ1-1; 12 bases are shared with TRBD1. Here the sequenced sample was PBMCs, mostly from graft donor cells, taken 360 days after TCRalphabeta/CD19-depleted stem cell transplant. The sequence was obtained from a male patient between 5 and 17 years old who had a stem cell transplant for acute lymphoblastic leukemia, so the T cells may come from the graft donor. The CDR3 DNA is TGCGCCAGCAGCGAGGGGACAGGGGGCTTACGGGTCACTGAAGCTTTCTTT. As protein: CASSEGTGGLRVTEAFF.